This T cell receptor (beta chain) was documented in a study of blood T cells in healthy people across ages. Study-level information: The capture of about one barcoded beta molecule per two T cells was achieved by template switching. Study-level points and caveats: As naive T cell percentage varied, TCR beta diversity correlated strongly with it.

This clonotype was seen many times. Its antigen remains unknown. Every sample yielded at least 7 million isolated PBMCs. The V gene's germline CDR1 is DFQATT and CDR2 SNEGSKA (reference sequence). There are 14 residues in the CDR3. Trimming left V 4 bases short and J 2 bases short, with 12 bases between. Next came a second PCR, run for roughly 7 to 12 cycles, which used a sample-barcoded 5' primer along with a J-beta primer mix. The template-switch adaptor, which had 12 random nucleotides, put a tag on each cDNA molecule. TCRdb re-called the 5' RACE reads through MiXCR, storing one row per CDR3 protein. Of 600,000 or so distinct CDR3 sequences listed, under 30% are singletons.

The V gene is TRBV20-1, the J gene TRBJ1-5, with D possibly being TRBD1 (5 bases). The TCR sequence derives from an elderly woman in good health. Sequencing used blood. Written as DNA, the CDR3 is TGCAGTGCTATTCTCGGAGGGGGCAATCAGCCCCAGCATTTT. It specifies CSAILGGGNQPQHF.